This is a list of T cell receptor beta chains from one sample in a study of blood T cell repertoires in COVID-19. TCRdb's copy holds only in-frame clones and misses some; the assay was immunoSEQ multiplex PCR. The table lists around 620,000 clones, around 90% of them singletons. The sample consisted of peripheral blood. The receptor set was obtained from a woman in her late teens or twenties with acute or convalescent COVID-19. Each CDR3 is given with its conserved first and last residue. A D gene is named only where the DNA matches it firmly. Clone size is given for some rows only: seen once, a few or many times, or a class if the clone is expanded.

clone_size | d_call | j_call | v_call | cdr3_nt | cdr3_aa
NA | NA | TRBJ1-4 | TRBV19 | TGTGCCACCTCTTCTCAGGGGTTGTTGAATGAAAAACTGTTTTTT | CATSSQGLLNEKLFF
NA | TRBD1 | TRBJ1-1 | TRBV19 | TGTGCCAGTAGCTACAACAGGGGGATTGAAGCTTTCTTT | CASSYNRGIEAFF
NA | TRBD2 | TRBJ2-3 | TRBV19 | TGTGCCAGTAGTATGGGGGGAGGGGATACGCAGTATTTT | CASSMGGGDTQYF
NA | TRBD1 | TRBJ2-2 | TRBV23-1 | TGCGCCAGCAGTTATTACCGGACAGGGAACACCGGGGAGCTGTTTTTT | CASSYYRTGNTGELFF
once | TRBD1 | TRBJ2-2 | TRBV6-4 | TGTGCCAGCAGTGTACAGGGGATTGGGACCGGGGAGCTGTTTTTT | CASSVQGIGTGELFF
NA | NA | TRBJ2-6 | TRBV4-1 | TGCGCCAGCAGCCAAGGCGCGGCATACTCTGGGGCCAACGTCCTGACTTTC | CASSQGAAYSGANVLTF
NA | TRBD2 | TRBJ2-3 | TRBV9 | TGTGCCAGCAGCAAGGCGGGGGGGCATATTGGGGATACGCAGTATTTT | CASSKAGGHIGDTQYF
NA | TRBD1 | TRBJ2-3 | TRBV7-9 | TGTGCCAGCAGCCCGGACAGGGGGCAGACAGATACGCAGTATTTT | CASSPDRGQTDTQYF
NA | NA | TRBJ2-7 | TRBV5-4 | TGTGCCAGCAGCTTGCCAGGGCCTACCTACGAGCAGTACTTC | CASSLPGPTYEQYF
NA | TRBD1 | TRBJ1-6 | TRBV4-2 | TGTGCCAGCAGCCAAGTTTCACAGGGGTCACCCCTCCACTTT | CASSQVSQGSPLHF
NA | NA | TRBJ1-3 | TRBV12-3/TRBV12-4 | TGTGCCAGCAGTTTGAGCGGAAACACCATATATTTT | CASSLSGNTIYF
once | NA | TRBJ1-2 | TRBV9 | TGTGCCAGCAGCGCGGCAGGGTTGCGGCGAGGCTACACCTTC | CASSAAGLRRGYTF
NA | TRBD1 | TRBJ1-1 | TRBV15 | TGTGCCACCAGCAGAGTAGGGGGACAGGGGAATAAAGCGAACACTGAAGCTTTCTTT | CATSRVGGQGNKANTEAFF
NA | NA | TRBJ1-2 | TRBV7-2 | TGTGCCAGCAGCCCTAGCTTGGGCGGTAACTATGGCTACACCTTC | CASSPSLGGNYGYTF
NA | TRBD1 | TRBJ1-5 | TRBV9 | TGTGCCAGCAGCGGCGGACAGGGATCGTGGCAGCCCCAGCATTTT | CASSGGQGSWQPQHF
NA | NA | TRBJ1-4 | TRBV7-9 | TGTGCCAGCAGCATAAGACAACCCTCCCCAGATGAAAAACTGTTTTTT | CASSIRQPSPDEKLFF
NA | TRBD1 | TRBJ1-1 | TRBV24-1 | TGTGCCACCAGTGACACAGGGGGTCCGGGTGAAGCTTTCTTT | CATSDTGGPGEAFF
NA | NA | TRBJ2-5 | TRBV9 | TGTGCCAGCAGTCTTGACAGTCAAGAGACCCAGTACTTC | CASSLDSQETQYF
NA | TRBD1 | TRBJ1-5 | TRBV3-1/TRBV3-2 | TGTGCCAGCAGCCTACGTCAGGGGGTCAATCAGCCCCAGCATTTT | CASSLRQGVNQPQHF
NA | TRBD2 | TRBJ2-7 | TRBV7-6 | TGTGCCAGCAGCTTTTTGGTCGGGGGGACGGCAAGCTCCTACGAGCAGTACTTC | CASSFLVGGTASSYEQYF
NA | TRBD2 | TRBJ2-5 | TRBV4-1 | TGCGCCAGCAGCCCGCGGAGCGGGGGGGCGGAAGAGACCCAGTACTTC | CASSPRSGGAEETQYF
NA | NA | TRBJ1-2 | TRBV19 | TGTGCCAGTACCGGCGCACTTGCTAACTATAGCTACACCTTC | CASTGALANYSYTF
NA | TRBD2 | TRBJ2-2 | TRBV29-1 | TGCAGCGGCGGAGGGGGACTAGCGGAGACCGGGGAGCTGTTTTTT | CSGGGGLAETGELFF
NA | NA | TRBJ1-6 | TRBV11-2 | TGTGCCAGCAGCTTAGATCCACTCTATATTTCACCCCTCCACTTT | CASSLDPLYISPLHF
NA | NA | TRBJ1-1 | TRBV5-1 | TGCGCCAGCAGCTTGGGAGGGGGACACTCCTTGAACACTGAAGCTTTCTTT | CASSLGGGHSLNTEAFF
NA | TRBD1 | TRBJ2-7 | TRBV7-2 | TGTGCCAGCAGCTCCGCCGGGACAGCCCATCAAGAGCAGTACTTC | CASSSAGTAHQEQYF
NA | NA | TRBJ1-1 | TRBV6-4 | TGTGCCAGCAGGGCCGGGGGGGACACTGAAGCTTTCTTT | CASRAGGDTEAFF
NA | TRBD1 | TRBJ2-7 | TRBV12-5 | TGTGCTAGTGGTGTCCTTATGGGGGACAGGGGAACCGAGCAGTACTTC | CASGVLMGDRGTEQYF
NA | TRBD1 | TRBJ1-1 | TRBV6-5 | TGTGCCAGCAACTCTTGGACAGGGGCGACCTCTGAAGCTTTCTTT | CASNSWTGATSEAFF
NA | NA | TRBJ1-1 | TRBV5-5 | TGTGCCAGCAGCTTGCTGAGGGACACTGAAGCTTTCTTT | CASSLLRDTEAFF